The rows below give T cell receptor beta chains drawn from one sample of a study of CD8 T cells in Susac syndrome. TCRdb re-called the immunoSEQ multiplex PCR reads through MiXCR, storing one row per CDR3 protein. The sample lists a few hundred thousand distinct CDR3 sequences; less than 95% were seen once. Sequences were obtained from CD4+ T cells from PBMCs. The receptors were sampled from a human donor with Susac syndrome. Each CDR3 is given with its conserved first and last residue. A D gene is named only where the DNA matches it firmly. Where a row states a size, it is once, few, many or the class of an expanded clone; other rows omit it.

V gene	clone size	D gene	CDR3 length	J gene	CDR3 protein	CDR3 DNA
TRBV20-1	NA	TRBD1	14	TRBJ2-1	CSARDRVVHNEQFF	TGCAGTGCTAGGGACAGGGTAGTCCACAATGAGCAGTTCTTC
TRBV10-3	once	TRBD1	14	TRBJ1-1	CAIRGDRTNTEAFF	TGTGCCATCAGAGGGGACAGAACCAACACTGAAGCTTTCTTT
TRBV20-1	NA	TRBD2	19	TRBJ2-7	CSARAFPGLAGVASYEQYF	TGCAGTGCTAGAGCCTTTCCGGGACTAGCGGGGGTAGCCTCCTACGAGCAGTACTTC
TRBV5-1	NA	TRBD2	16	TRBJ2-3	CASSLRPSGSTDTQYF	TGCGCCAGCAGCTTAAGACCTAGCGGGAGCACAGATACGCAGTATTTT
TRBV9	NA	NA	14	TRBJ1-6	CASRGGDIGSPLHF	TGTGCCAGCAGGGGGGGGGACATTGGCTCACCCCTCCACTTT
TRBV10-3	NA	TRBD1	15	TRBJ2-5	CAISRSGTAKETQYF	TGTGCCATCAGCCGTTCCGGGACAGCGAAAGAGACCCAGTACTTC
TRBV7-9	NA	TRBD1	14	TRBJ1-1	CASGRTGEFSEAFF	TGTGCCAGCGGGCGGACAGGGGAATTTTCTGAAGCTTTCTTT
TRBV3-1	NA	TRBD1	17	TRBJ2-7	CASSQAMGTGTSYEQYF	TGTGCCAGCAGCCAAGCGATGGGGACAGGGACTTCCTACGAGCAGTACTTC
TRBV10-2	NA	NA	13	TRBJ2-7	CASSGAGSYEQYF	TGCGCCAGCAGTGGTGCAGGGTCTTACGAGCAGTACTTC
TRBV20-1	NA	NA	15	TRBJ1-3	CSAVPISGSGNTIYF	TGCAGTGCCGTCCCGATAAGCGGCTCTGGAAACACCATATATTTT
TRBV5-4	NA	NA	18	TRBJ2-6	CASSPQRGGFSGANVLTF	TGTGCCAGCAGCCCCCAGAGAGGCGGCTTCTCTGGGGCCAACGTCCTGACTTTC
TRBV30	NA	NA	13	TRBJ1-1	CAWSIRADTEAFF	TGTGCCTGGTCTATTAGGGCGGACACTGAAGCTTTCTTT
TRBV18	NA	NA	17	TRBJ2-5	CASSPGPGVGVQETQYF	TGTGCCAGCTCACCAGGGCCGGGAGTGGGTGTCCAAGAGACCCAGTACTTC